What follows is one TCR beta chain and its context. The antigen remains undetermined. The junction shows a germline mismatch at one end, possibly a read error. This sample was included in a study of cytomegalovirus exposure and HLA in healthy donors. Study details: A subsequent analysis stated that the 100 to 150 validation repertoires were run on the same platform as the roughly 710 first-cohort repertoires. Points from the study as a whole: It was confirmed in vitro that a few of the CMV-associated chains were specific for CMV antigens. Overall, approximately 150 TCR beta chains were annotated as cytomegalovirus-associated. Generally TCR sequences proved uncommon, though certain public TCRs appeared in numerous donors.

The germline V gene encodes CDR1 SNHLY and CDR2 FYNNEI. CDR3 length: 12 residues. Assay: immunoSEQ multiplex PCR; the TCRdb copy retains only in-frame clones and omits some. The sample comprises over 200,000 clones, less than 95% of which are singletons, and approximately 3.1% rests with the top ten. The receptor was derived from a woman aged 30 to 39 in good health and CMV-seronegative. Sequencing used PBMCs. The chain has TRBV2 and TRBJ2-1; a possible D gene is TRBD2 (6 bases). The CDR3, as DNA: TGTGCCAGCAGTGAAGTAGCGGTCGTGGGTATCTTC. Translating gives CASSEVAVVGIF.